A selection of T cell receptor beta chains follows, all from one sample in a study of blood T cells in healthy people across ages. TCRdb re-called the 5' RACE reads through MiXCR, storing one row per CDR3 protein. Here the sample spans about 1 million distinct CDR3 sequences, roughly 45% being singletons. The sample consisted of blood. These receptors all come from a woman aged 55-69 years in good health. Each CDR3 is given with its conserved first and last residue. The order of the fields is V gene, clone size, J gene, D gene, CDR3 protein, CDR3 DNA. A D gene is named only where the DNA matches it firmly. Clone size is shown for a subset of rows, as once, few, many or a class of expanded clone.

v_gene: TRBV28; abundance: few; j_gene: TRBJ2-1; d_gene: .; CDR3aa: CASSYQGSYNEQFF; CDR3nt: TGTGCCAGCAGTTATCAAGGGTCCTACAATGAGCAGTTCTTC
v_gene: TRBV6-1; abundance: few; j_gene: TRBJ2-7; d_gene: TRBD2; CDR3aa: CASSVELAGGALGVTNEQYF; CDR3nt: TGTGCCAGCAGTGTCGAACTAGCGGGAGGTGCCCTCGGGGTGACCAATGAGCAGTACTTC
v_gene: TRBV20-1; abundance: .; j_gene: TRBJ1-5; d_gene: .; CDR3aa: CSARRQSNQPQHF; CDR3nt: TGCAGTGCTAGAAGGCAGTCGAATCAGCCCCAGCATTTT
v_gene: TRBV20-1; abundance: .; j_gene: TRBJ2-5; d_gene: .; CDR3aa: CSARGVGLGETQYF; CDR3nt: TGCAGTGCTAGAGGGGTTGGGCTAGGGGAGACCCAGTACTTC
v_gene: TRBV7-8; abundance: .; j_gene: TRBJ1-2; d_gene: .; CDR3aa: CASSVPIQKAGYTF; CDR3nt: TGTGCCAGCAGCGTACCTATCCAAAAGGCCGGCTACACCTTC
v_gene: TRBV27; abundance: few; j_gene: TRBJ1-1; d_gene: .; CDR3aa: CASSFGQDTEAFF; CDR3nt: TGTGCCAGCAGTTTCGGCCAGGACACTGAAGCTTTCTTT
v_gene: TRBV10-3; abundance: .; j_gene: TRBJ1-1; d_gene: TRBD1; CDR3aa: CATWDRSTEAFF; CDR3nt: TGTGCCACCTGGGACAGGAGCACTGAAGCTTTCTTT
v_gene: TRBV3-1; abundance: many; j_gene: TRBJ2-3; d_gene: .; CDR3aa: CASSPRGADTQYF; CDR3nt: TGTGCCAGCAGCCCCCGAGGCGCAGATACGCAGTATTTT
v_gene: TRBV27; abundance: .; j_gene: TRBJ2-7; d_gene: .; CDR3aa: CASSHGPNAYEQYF; CDR3nt: TGTGCCAGCAGCCACGGACCTAACGCCTACGAGCAGTACTTC
v_gene: TRBV6-1; abundance: .; j_gene: TRBJ2-7; d_gene: .; CDR3aa: CASSEGSRAHEQYF; CDR3nt: TGTGCCAGCAGTGAAGGAAGCAGGGCCCACGAGCAGTACTTC
v_gene: TRBV6-4; abundance: .; j_gene: TRBJ2-1; d_gene: .; CDR3aa: CASSGVEGSSYNEQFF; CDR3nt: TGTGCCAGCAGTGGTGTCGAGGGGAGCTCCTACAATGAGCAGTTCTTC
v_gene: TRBV6-2/TRBV6-3; abundance: few; j_gene: TRBJ2-7; d_gene: .; CDR3aa: CASSYVSSYEQYF; CDR3nt: TGTGCCAGCAGTTACGTGAGTTCCTACGAGCAGTACTTC
v_gene: TRBV7-9; abundance: .; j_gene: TRBJ2-1; d_gene: .; CDR3aa: CASSLDSLNQFF; CDR3nt: TGTGCCAGCAGCTTAGACAGCCTGAACCAGTTCTTC
v_gene: TRBV5-1; abundance: few; j_gene: TRBJ2-5; d_gene: TRBD1; CDR3aa: CASSPLFQGAQETQYF; CDR3nt: TGCGCCAGCAGCCCGCTCTTCCAGGGGGCTCAGGAGACCCAGTACTTC
v_gene: TRBV10-3; abundance: few; j_gene: TRBJ2-7; d_gene: .; CDR3aa: CAISTGQLMTYEQYF; CDR3nt: TGTGCCATCAGTACTGGACAACTTATGACCTACGAGCAGTACTTC
v_gene: TRBV29-1; abundance: once; j_gene: TRBJ1-2; d_gene: .; CDR3aa: CSVNPGHDYTF; CDR3nt: TGCAGCGTTAACCCTGGCCATGACTACACCTTC
v_gene: TRBV20-1; abundance: .; j_gene: TRBJ2-3; d_gene: .; CDR3aa: CSARMTTGFTDTQYF; CDR3nt: TGCAGTGCTAGAATGACGACGGGGTTCACAGATACGCAGTATTTT
v_gene: TRBV27; abundance: few; j_gene: TRBJ2-7; d_gene: TRBD1; CDR3aa: CASRPTGGTFDEQYF; CDR3nt: TGTGCCAGCAGACCGACAGGGGGGACCTTCGACGAGCAGTACTTC
v_gene: TRBV10-3; abundance: many; j_gene: TRBJ2-6; d_gene: .; CDR3aa: CAASGANVLTF; CDR3nt: TGTGCCGCCTCTGGGGCCAACGTCCTGACTTTC
v_gene: TRBV7-9; abundance: few; j_gene: TRBJ1-5; d_gene: TRBD1; CDR3aa: CASSHQKEDRNHQPQHF; CDR3nt: TGTGCCAGCAGCCACCAAAAAGAGGACAGGAACCATCAGCCCCAGCATTTT
v_gene: TRBV6-5; abundance: few; j_gene: TRBJ2-7; d_gene: .; CDR3aa: CAVRSDSQISYEQYF; CDR3nt: TGTGCCGTCAGATCGGACAGTCAGATCTCCTACGAGCAGTACTTC
v_gene: TRBV5-5; abundance: few; j_gene: TRBJ2-3; d_gene: .; CDR3aa: CASSPVGSTQYF; CDR3nt: TGTGCCAGCAGCCCGGTAGGGTCCACGCAGTATTTT
v_gene: TRBV7-2; abundance: .; j_gene: TRBJ1-1; d_gene: .; CDR3aa: CASSLETSNTEAFF; CDR3nt: TGTGCCAGCAGCTTAGAAACATCCAACACTGAAGCTTTCTTT
v_gene: TRBV27; abundance: .; j_gene: TRBJ2-2; d_gene: TRBD1; CDR3aa: CASRNRGANTGELFF; CDR3nt: TGTGCCAGCAGAAACAGGGGGGCGAACACCGGGGAGCTGTTTTTT
v_gene: TRBV11-1; abundance: .; j_gene: TRBJ2-5; d_gene: .; CDR3aa: CAGSFGPDRQETRYF; CDR3nt: TGTGCCGGCAGCTTTGGCCCGGACAGACAAGAGACCCGGTACTTC
v_gene: TRBV4-3; abundance: .; j_gene: TRBJ2-1; d_gene: TRBD2; CDR3aa: CASSQERSGGFNEQFF; CDR3nt: TGCGCCAGCAGCCAAGAGAGGAGCGGGGGGTTCAATGAGCAGTTCTTC
v_gene: TRBV29-1; abundance: .; j_gene: TRBJ1-1; d_gene: TRBD1; CDR3aa: CSVDRGRDTEAFF; CDR3nt: TGCAGCGTTGACAGGGGGCGCGACACTGAAGCTTTCTTT